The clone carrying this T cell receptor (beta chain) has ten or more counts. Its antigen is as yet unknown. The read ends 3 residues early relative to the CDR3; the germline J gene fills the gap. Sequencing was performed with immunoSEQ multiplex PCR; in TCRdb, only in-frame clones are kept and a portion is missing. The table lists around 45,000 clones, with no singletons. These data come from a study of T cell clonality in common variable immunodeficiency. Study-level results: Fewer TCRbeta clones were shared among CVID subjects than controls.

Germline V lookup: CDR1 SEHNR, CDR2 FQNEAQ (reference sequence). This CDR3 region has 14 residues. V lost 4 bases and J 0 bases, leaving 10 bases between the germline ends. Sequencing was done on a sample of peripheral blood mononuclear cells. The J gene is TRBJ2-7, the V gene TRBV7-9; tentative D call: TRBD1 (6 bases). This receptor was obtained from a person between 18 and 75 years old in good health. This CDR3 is CASSWTESSYEQYF. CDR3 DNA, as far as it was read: TGTGCCAGCAGCTGGACAGAGAGCTCCTACGAG.